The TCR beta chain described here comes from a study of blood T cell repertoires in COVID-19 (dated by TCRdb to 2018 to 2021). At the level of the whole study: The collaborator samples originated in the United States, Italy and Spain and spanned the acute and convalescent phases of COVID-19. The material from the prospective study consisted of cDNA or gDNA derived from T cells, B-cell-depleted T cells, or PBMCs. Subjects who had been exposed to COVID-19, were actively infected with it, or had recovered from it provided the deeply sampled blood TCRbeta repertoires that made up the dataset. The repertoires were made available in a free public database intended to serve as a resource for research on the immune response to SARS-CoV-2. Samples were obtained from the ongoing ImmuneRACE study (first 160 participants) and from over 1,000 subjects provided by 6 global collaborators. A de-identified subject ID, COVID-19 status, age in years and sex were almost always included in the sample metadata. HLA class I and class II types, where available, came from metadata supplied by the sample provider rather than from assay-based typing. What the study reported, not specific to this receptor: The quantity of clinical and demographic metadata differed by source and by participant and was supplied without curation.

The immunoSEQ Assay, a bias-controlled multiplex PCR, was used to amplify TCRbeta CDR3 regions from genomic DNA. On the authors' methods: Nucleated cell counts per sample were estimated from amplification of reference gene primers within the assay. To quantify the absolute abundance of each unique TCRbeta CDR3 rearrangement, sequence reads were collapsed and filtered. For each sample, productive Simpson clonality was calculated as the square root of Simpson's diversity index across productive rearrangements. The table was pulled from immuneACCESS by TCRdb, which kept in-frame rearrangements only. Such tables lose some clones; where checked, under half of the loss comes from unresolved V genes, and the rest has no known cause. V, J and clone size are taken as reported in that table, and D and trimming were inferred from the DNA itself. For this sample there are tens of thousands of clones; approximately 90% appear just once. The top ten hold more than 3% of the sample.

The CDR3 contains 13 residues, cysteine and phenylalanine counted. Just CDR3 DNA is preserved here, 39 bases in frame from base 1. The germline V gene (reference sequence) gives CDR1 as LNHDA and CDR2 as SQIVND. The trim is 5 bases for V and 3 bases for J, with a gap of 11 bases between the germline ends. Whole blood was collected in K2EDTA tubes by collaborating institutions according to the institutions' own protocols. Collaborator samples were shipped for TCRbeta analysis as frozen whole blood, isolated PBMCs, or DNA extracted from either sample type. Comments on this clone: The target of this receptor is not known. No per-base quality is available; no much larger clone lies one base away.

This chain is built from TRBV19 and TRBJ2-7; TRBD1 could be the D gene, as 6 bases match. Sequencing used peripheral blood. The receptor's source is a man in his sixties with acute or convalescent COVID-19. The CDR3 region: CASSPQQGYEQYF. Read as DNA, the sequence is TGTGCCAGTAGTCCACAACAGGGCTACGAGCAGTACTTC.